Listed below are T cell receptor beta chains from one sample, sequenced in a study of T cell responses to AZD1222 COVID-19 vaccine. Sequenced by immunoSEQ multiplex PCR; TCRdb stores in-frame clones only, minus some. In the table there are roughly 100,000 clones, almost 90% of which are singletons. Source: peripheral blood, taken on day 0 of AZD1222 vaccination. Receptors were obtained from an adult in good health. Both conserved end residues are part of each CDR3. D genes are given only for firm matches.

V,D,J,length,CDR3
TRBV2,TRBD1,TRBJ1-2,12,CASSGQGLGYTF
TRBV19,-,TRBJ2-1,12,CASTTRNNEQFF
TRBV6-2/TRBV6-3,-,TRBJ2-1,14,CASSSRDGTNEQFF
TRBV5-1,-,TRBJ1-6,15,CASNLEGTSNSPLHF
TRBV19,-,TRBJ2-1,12,CASSSRYNEQFF
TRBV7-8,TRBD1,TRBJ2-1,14,CASSPPDREDEQFF
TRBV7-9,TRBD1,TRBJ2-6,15,CASVQGASGANVLTF
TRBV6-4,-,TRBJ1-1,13,CASSEALNTEAFF
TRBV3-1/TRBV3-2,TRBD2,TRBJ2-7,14,CASSLAGGPDEQYF
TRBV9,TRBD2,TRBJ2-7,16,CASSSAGTSLASEQYF
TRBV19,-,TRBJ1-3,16,CASSIDLRPRGDTIYF
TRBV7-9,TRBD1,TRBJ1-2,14,CASSANRGNYGYTF
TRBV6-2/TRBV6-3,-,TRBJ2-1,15,CASSYSIQPSGEQFF
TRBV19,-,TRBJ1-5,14,CASSDHRAAQPQHF
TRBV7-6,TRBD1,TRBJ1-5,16,CASSLARSGGGQPQHF
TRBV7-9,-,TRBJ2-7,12,CASSLGEYEQYF
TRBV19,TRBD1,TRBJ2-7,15,CASSTPGGPSYEQYF
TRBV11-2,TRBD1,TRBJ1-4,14,CASSPDRGREKLFF
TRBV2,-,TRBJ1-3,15,CASSEGGQRGNTIYF
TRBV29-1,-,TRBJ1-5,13,CSVAGDSNQPQHF
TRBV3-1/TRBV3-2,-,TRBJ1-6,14,CASSYSSYNSPLHF
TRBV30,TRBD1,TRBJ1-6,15,CAWKNRGVNNSPLHF
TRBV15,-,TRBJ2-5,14,CATSTGEQKGTQYF
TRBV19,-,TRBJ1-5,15,CASSNYRDSNQPQHF
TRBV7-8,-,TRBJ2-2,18,CASSLAIQRRTNTGELFF
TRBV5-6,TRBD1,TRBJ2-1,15,CASIQRGQQYNEQFF
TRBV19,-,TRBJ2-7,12,CASSTGPYEQYF
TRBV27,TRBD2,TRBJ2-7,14,CASRPSGSSYEQYF
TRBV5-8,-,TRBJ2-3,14,CASSFGTSSDTQYF
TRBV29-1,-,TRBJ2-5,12,CSVDTSQETQYF
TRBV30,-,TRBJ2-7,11,CASRVSYEQYF
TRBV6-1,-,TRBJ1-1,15,CASSGTGTSNTEAFF
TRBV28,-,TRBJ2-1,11,CASSFWNEQFF
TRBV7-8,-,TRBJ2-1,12,CASSPDYGEQFF
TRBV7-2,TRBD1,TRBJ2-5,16,CASSLGSGTGVETQYF
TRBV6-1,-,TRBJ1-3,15,CASSDRVSAGNTIYF
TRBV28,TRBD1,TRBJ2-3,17,CASSPSLGTGGTDTQYF
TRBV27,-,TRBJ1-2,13,CASSFRGGLGYTF
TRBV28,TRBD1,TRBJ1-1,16,CASSFSGQGVNTEAFF
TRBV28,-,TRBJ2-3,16,CASREAGTLGADTQYF
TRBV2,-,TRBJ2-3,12,CASPLLEQGQYF
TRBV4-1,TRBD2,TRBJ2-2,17,CASSQQRGGGRTGELFF
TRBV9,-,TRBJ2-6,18,CASSTSTRLFSGANVLTF
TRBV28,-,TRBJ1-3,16,CASSSLGAHSGNTIYF
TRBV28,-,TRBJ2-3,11,CASSSRDTQYF
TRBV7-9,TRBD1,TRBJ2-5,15,CASSVEGQGVETQYF
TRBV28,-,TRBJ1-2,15,CASSPGTQLNYGYTF
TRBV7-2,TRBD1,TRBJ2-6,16,CASSLTGGAGANVLTF
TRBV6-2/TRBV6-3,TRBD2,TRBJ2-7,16,CASSYSGGRNTYEQYF